These 21 T cell receptor beta chains came from one sample sequenced in a study of identical twins. MiXCR, applied by TCRdb to the 5' RACE reads, yields one record per CDR3 protein. Here the sample spans about 100,000 distinct CDR3 sequences, 4.5% to 6.5% being singletons. The source material was memory T cells sorted from blood. The source is a woman in her forties or fifties in good health.

This clonotype was counted many times. V is TRBV12-3 or TRBV12-4 and J is TRBJ2-7; 7 positions match TRBD1. The CDR3 length is 14 residues. J lost 2 bases, V lost 2 bases, and 3 bases had no gene match. The CDR3 sequence is CASSLRQGAYEQYF. CDR3 DNA: TGTGCCAGCAGTTTACGGCAGGGGGCCTACGAGCAGTACTTC.

The J gene is TRBJ1-1, the V gene TRBV15, with D maybe TRBD1 (5 bases). Germline loops: CDR1 LNHNV, CDR2 YYDKDF (reference sequence). V was trimmed by 5 bases and J by 0 bases, leaving 13 bases between them. This CDR3 region has 15 residues. As DNA, the CDR3 is TGTGCCACCAGCTGGGATGGGGGAATGAACACTGAAGCTTTCTTT. Protein: CATSWDGGMNTEAFF.

Only a few counts were recorded for this clonotype. This sequence joins TRBV7-2 and TRBJ2-7; 10 bases map to TRBD2. The CDR3 runs to 14 residues. Germline V gives CDR1 SGHTA, CDR2 FQGNSA. V shed 6 bases, J shed 7 bases, and the junction held 9 bases outside the gene matches. CDR3: CASRPLAGAREQYF. CDR3 bases: TGTGCCAGCAGACCTCTAGCGGGAGCTCGGGAGCAGTACTTC.

The rearrangement joins TRBV20-1 to TRBJ2-5; possible D gene TRBD1, 6 bases. Germline V gives CDR1 DFQATT, CDR2 SNEGSKA (reference sequence). Deletions cut 0 bases from V and 5 bases from J, with 13 bases between. The CDR3 runs to 14 residues. The CDR3 nucleotides are TGCAGTGCTAGAGATCGGCCAGGGGAGGAGACCCAGTACTTC. Protein product: CSARDRPGEETQYF.

In its sample, this clonotype was seen many times. J is TRBJ2-1 and V is TRBV20-1, with D unclear. Trimming stripped 0 bases from V and 9 bases from J, with 9 bases between. CDR3 length: 12 residues. Per the germline V gene, CDR1 is DFQATT and CDR2 is SNEGSKA (reference sequence). CDR3 amino acids: CSARDPVSEQFF. The CDR3 DNA reads as TGCAGTGCTAGAGATCCAGTAAGTGAGCAGTTCTTC.

At least ten counts were recorded for this clonotype. J is TRBJ2-2 and V is TRBV4-2; D gene unclear. Germline lookup yields CDR1 LGHNA and CDR2 YNFKEQ. Trimming pared 1 base from V and 6 bases from J, leaving 6 bases between. The CDR3 extends over 13 amino acids. The CDR3 sequence: CASSQVYAGELFF. CDR3 nucleotide sequence: TGTGCCAGCAGCCAAGTTTACGCCGGGGAGCTGTTTTTT.

The chain is built from TRBV14 and TRBJ2-1; D uncertain. Germline CDR1 is SGHDN and CDR2 is FVKESK. The length of the CDR3 is 13 residues. V was cut by 4 bases and J by 7 bases, with 11 bases left in between. CDR3 residues: CASSLPRENEQFF. DNA for the CDR3: TGTGCCAGCAGCCTCCCTCGCGAAAATGAGCAGTTCTTC.

This clonotype was picked up many times. V is TRBV20-1 and J is TRBJ1-2; TRBD1 agrees at 9 bases. The CDR3 is 13 residues long. The germline V gene has CDR1 DFQATT and CDR2 SNEGSKA (reference sequence). CDR3 sequence reads: CSVPGQGSIGYTF. CDR3 DNA sequence: TGCAGCGTACCGGGACAGGGTAGTATTGGCTACACCTTC.

This clonotype was seen many times. The chain joins TRBV2 to TRBJ2-5; 12 nucleotides line up with TRBD2. This CDR3 region has 15 residues. Germline V gives CDR1 SNHLY, CDR2 FYNNEI. Trimming removed 8 bases from V and 1 base from J; junction bases left unmatched: 5. The CDR3 reads CASSPSGRAQETQYF. The CDR3 DNA is TGTGCCAGCTCCCCTAGCGGGAGGGCCCAAGAGACCCAGTACTTC.

This clonotype was seen many times. V is TRBV3-1 and J is TRBJ2-5; tentatively, D is TRBD2 (5 bases). The V end was cut by 1 base, the J end by 0 bases, with 9 bases between. The germline gives CDR1 LGHDT, CDR2 YNNKEL (reference sequence). The CDR3 totals 15 residues. The CDR3 spells CASSQGDYYQETQYF. The CDR3 nucleotides read TGTGCCAGCAGCCAAGGCGACTACTACCAAGAGACCCAGTACTTC.

This clonotype was picked up many times. The chain has TRBV20-1 and TRBJ2-1; D is perhaps TRBD2 (7 bases). With 6 bases removed from V and 5 bases from J, the gap between germline ends came to 20 bases. The germline V gene has CDR1 DFQATT and CDR2 SNEGSKA (reference sequence). CDR3 size: 15 residues. In DNA form, the CDR3 reads TGCAGTGCGTCGGGAAAAGCGGGACACCACAATGAGCAGTTCTTC. Residues: CSASGKAGHHNEQFF.

This clonotype was picked up a small number of times. V is TRBV30 and J is TRBJ1-5; tentative D call: TRBD1 (5 bases). The V end was cut by 1 base, the J end by 1 base, with 11 bases between. Germline lookup yields CDR1 GTSNPN and CDR2 SVGIG (reference sequence). The CDR3 loop spans 15 amino acids. CDR3 DNA: TGTGCCTGGAGTGCCCTCGGGGGAAGCAATCAGCCCCAGCATTTT. It is translated as CAWSALGGSNQPQHF.

The chain couples TRBV27 to TRBJ2-2, with 7 positions matching TRBD2. The CDR3 length is 15 residues. Germline-derived CDR1 and CDR2 are MNHEY and SMNVEV (reference sequence). J lost 5 bases, V lost 5 bases, and 8 bases had no gene match. CDR3 nucleotide sequence: TGTGCCAGCAGTGACCGACTAGCTTTTACCGGGGAGCTGTTTTTT. Its translation is CASSDRLAFTGELFF.

In this sample, this clonotype turned up many times. The rearrangement links TRBV6-5 to TRBJ2-7; weak D call: TRBD2 (5 bases). In germline, CDR1 is MNHEY, CDR2 SVGAGI. Trimming stripped 4 bases from V and 0 bases from J, with 10 bases between. The CDR3 is made up of 14 amino acids. Written as DNA, the CDR3 is TGTGCCAGCAGTTCGGGATATACCTCCTACGAGCAGTACTTC. Amino acid sequence: CASSSGYTSYEQYF.

This clonotype came up many times. The chain recombines TRBV6-5 with TRBJ1-4, with a weak D call TRBD1 (5 bases). This CDR3 has 14 amino acids. V lost 2 bases and J lost 4, with 8 bases in between. CDR1 and CDR2 (germline): MNHEY, SVGAGI. This CDR3 reads CASSYRGYNEKLFF. CDR3 nucleotide sequence: TGTGCCAGCAGTTACCGGGGGTATAATGAAAAACTGTTTTTT.

This clonotype was observed at least ten times. The chain has TRBV5-1 and TRBJ2-7, with D perhaps TRBD2 (6 bases). The CDR3 has 17 residues. The germline V and J ends were trimmed by 0 bases and 1 base, with 17 bases remaining between them. Per germline, CDR1 SGHRS and CDR2 YFSETQ. The CDR3 reads CASSLELRAGESYEQYF. The DNA of the CDR3 is TGCGCCAGCAGCTTGGAATTGCGAGCGGGTGAGTCCTACGAGCAGTACTTC.

This clonotype has a count of ten or more. This chain links TRBV20-1 with TRBJ2-3; D gene uncertain. Trimming cost V 1 base and J 0 bases, with 8 bases left between them. The CDR3 is 14 amino acids. Germline CDR1 reads DFQATT; CDR2 reads SNEGSKA (reference sequence). Here the CDR3 DNA reads TGCAGTGCTAGAGGCCCGATAAGCACAGATACGCAGTATTTT. Protein sequence: CSARGPISTDTQYF.

This chain joins TRBV18 and TRBJ2-1; D is unclear. Deletions cut 3 bases from V and 3 bases from J, with 12 bases between. The length of the CDR3 is 15 residues. Germline CDR1 KGHSH, CDR2 LQKENI. The CDR3 loop reads CASSPGSPNYNEQFF. In nucleotides, the CDR3 is TGTGCCAGCTCACCGGGTAGCCCAAACTACAATGAGCAGTTCTTC.

This clonotype showed up many times. In nucleotides, the CDR3 is TGTGCCAGCAGCTACAGGCCCTTAGCGGGAACCGGGGAGCTGTTTTTT. Encoded protein: CASSYRPLAGTGELFF. This chain joins TRBV3-1 and TRBJ2-2; TRBD2 matches 8 bases. Germline lookup yields CDR1 LGHDT and CDR2 YNNKEL (reference sequence). V gave up 5 bases and J gave up 5 bases; unmatched junction bases: 10. The CDR3 totals 16 residues.

The chain combines TRBV30 with TRBJ2-7; 10 bases agree with TRBD1. CDR1 is GTSNPN and CDR2 is SVGIG in the germline V gene (reference sequence). V shed 3 bases, J shed 2 bases, and the junction held 4 bases outside the gene matches. This CDR3 has 14 amino acids. Here the CDR3 DNA reads TGTGCCTGGAGCCGAGGACAGGGGGCCTACGAGCAGTACGTC. This sequence encodes CAWSRGQGAYEQYV.

The chain joins TRBV7-3 to TRBJ2-5; D may be TRBD2 (5 bases). This CDR3 is 16 amino acids long. V lost 4 bases and J lost 5, with 20 bases in between. Germline loops: CDR1 SGHTA, CDR2 FQGTGA. The CDR3 DNA is TGTGCCAGCAGCTCCCTCCCTGGCGGGCGCTACGAGACCCAGTACTTC. Amino acids: CASSSLPGGRYETQYF.